Presented here are 12 T cell receptor beta chains from one specimen sequenced in a study of PD-1 blockade in classical Hodgkin lymphoma. Time point described: cycle 4 day 1 (C4D1), after around six weeks of nivolumab. Relapse after autologous stem cell transplantation occurred in every patient, and brentuximab vedotin exposure varied. Using magnetic negative selection, the CD4+ T cells were separated out of thawed PBMCs. TCRdb keeps only in-frame clones here, not all; method: immunoSEQ multiplex PCR. Here the sample spans some 19,000 clones, 75% being singletons. The sample in question was CD4+ T cells from blood, obtained before the fourth cycle of nivolumab. The receptors shown here come from a human donor with classical Hodgkin lymphoma.

The rearrangement joins TRBV12-5 to TRBJ2-2; 7 positions match TRBD2. Germline trimming cut 2 bases from V and 6 bases from J; bases unmatched to any gene: 6. Germline V gene sequence: CDR1 LGHNT, CDR2 FRNRAP. The CDR3 loop spans 15 amino acids. The CDR3 reads CASGLTGGRAGELFF. Written as DNA, the CDR3 is TGTGCTAGTGGTTTGACGGGGGGACGAGCCGGGGAGCTGTTTTTT.

This rearrangement joins TRBV2 to TRBJ1-1, with unresolved D. Germline assignment: CDR1 SNHLY and CDR2 FYNNEI. The V gene lost 2 bases and the J gene lost 1 base, with 11 bases spanning the gap. This CDR3 is 15 amino acids long. CDR3 sequence reads: CASSEQASTNTEAFF. CDR3 bases: TGTGCCAGCAGTGAACAAGCGTCCACGAACACTGAAGCTTTCTTT.

The chain is built from TRBV7-9 and TRBJ2-5; a possible D gene is TRBD1 (6 bases). This CDR3 region has 16 residues. Germline CDR1 reads SEHNR; CDR2 reads FQNEAQ (reference sequence). The V gene lost 5 bases and the J gene lost 2 bases, with 18 bases spanning the gap. The CDR3 reads CASSHYGQRHQETQYF. CDR3 coding DNA: TGTGCCAGCAGCCACTACGGACAGCGGCATCAAGAGACCCAGTACTTC.

The chain links TRBV28 to TRBJ2-3; 7 nucleotides line up with TRBD1. V lost 4 bases and J lost 1; bases outside the gene matches: 5. The length of the CDR3 is 15 residues. Per the germline V gene, CDR1 is MDHEN and CDR2 is SYDVKM. The CDR3 protein is CASSYGTVRTDTQYF. As DNA, the CDR3 is TGTGCCAGCAGTTATGGGACAGTCCGCACAGATACGCAGTATTTT.

The chain recombines TRBV5-6 with TRBJ1-2; D not resolved. This CDR3 is built from 13 residues. Germline CDR1 is SGHDT and CDR2 is YYEEEE. Trimming cost V 1 base and J 4 bases, with 8 bases left between them. The CDR3 DNA reads TGTGCCAGCAGCTTGTCCAAAAGCTATGGCTACACCTTC. Translated, it gives CASSLSKSYGYTF.

This sequence joins TRBV7-9 and TRBJ2-7, with 8 bases identical to TRBD1. Per the germline V gene, CDR1 is SEHNR and CDR2 is FQNEAQ (reference sequence). J lost 2 bases, V lost 1 base, and 4 bases had no gene match. The CDR3 sequence is 15 residues long. This CDR3 reads CASSLGDRIPYEQYF. The CDR3 bases are TGTGCCAGCAGCTTAGGGGACAGGATCCCCTACGAGCAGTACTTC.

V and J are TRBV6-1 and TRBJ2-5; TRBD2 agrees at 7 bases. V lost 7 bases to trimming and J lost 5 bases; unmatched junction nucleotides: 7. The germline V gene encodes CDR1 MNHNS and CDR2 SASEGT. The length of the CDR3 is 13 residues. Here the CDR3 reads CASTLSGYETQYF. CDR3 nucleotide sequence: TGTGCCAGCACCCTTAGCGGGTATGAGACCCAGTACTTC.

This clone appeared once. Other DNA variants within this sample encode the same CDR3. This chain uses TRBV5-1 with TRBJ2-3, with 7 positions matching TRBD2. Per germline, CDR1 SGHRS and CDR2 YFSETQ. The CDR3 spans 15 residues. With 0 bases clipped from V and 0 bases from J, the junction kept 1 base outside the gene matches. CDR3 in amino acids: CASSLEGGSTDTQYF. The CDR3 coding sequence is TGCGCCAGCAGCTTGGAGGGAGGGAGCACAGATACGCAGTATTTT.

This clone has a handful of counts. The chain's CDR3 is CASSVDVGELFF. In DNA, the CDR3 is TGTGCCAGCAGCGTAGATGTCGGGGAGCTGTTTTTT. The chain links TRBV9 to TRBJ2-2; D gene unclear. V was shortened by 0 bases and J by 7 bases, with 4 bases between the two germline ends. In germline, CDR1 is SGDLS, CDR2 YYNGEE. The CDR3 is made up of 12 amino acids.

The chain has TRBV29-1 and TRBJ2-3; the D gene is possibly TRBD2 (6 bases). In germline, CDR1 is SQVTM, CDR2 ANQGSEA. The CDR3 is 15 residues long. V was trimmed by 0 bases and J by 1 base, leaving 11 bases between them. The DNA for the CDR3 is TGCAGCGTTGAAGATACGTGGGGGGGCACAGATACGCAGTATTTT. This translates into CSVEDTWGGTDTQYF.

This clone was detected a few times. This chain joins TRBV7-9 and TRBJ1-1; possible D gene TRBD1, 5 bases. CDR3 length equals 13 residues. Germline loops: CDR1 SEHNR, CDR2 FQNEAQ (reference sequence). Trimming pared 7 bases from V and 4 bases from J, leaving 13 bases between. The CDR3 loop reads CASTPPGGTEAFF. The CDR3 DNA is TGTGCCAGCACCCCCCCGGGGGGCACTGAAGCTTTCTTT.

This rearrangement joins TRBV30 to TRBJ1-5, with 8 bases lining up with TRBD1. V trimming: 1 base; J trimming: 1 base; junction bases outside the gene matches: 6. This CDR3 region has 16 residues. Germline loops: CDR1 GTSNPN, CDR2 SVGIG (reference sequence). The CDR3 DNA is TGTGCCTGGAGTGAAAGCCGACAGGGGAGCAATCAGCCCCAGCATTTT. This encodes CAWSESRQGSNQPQHF. The full variable domain, in which reference TRBV30 and TRBJ1-5 provide the parts outside the CDR3, is SQTIHQWPATLVQPVGSPLSLECTVEGTSNPNLYWYRQAAGRGLQLLFYSVGIGQISSEVPQNLSASRPQDRQFILSSKKLLLSDSGFYLCAWSESRQGSNQPQHFGDGTRLSIL.